These 16 T cell receptor beta chains were all obtained from the same sample, sequenced in a study of T cell responses to AZD1222 COVID-19 vaccine. Method: immunoSEQ multiplex PCR; TCRdb's copy keeps in-frame clones and lacks some. The profile covers approximately 200,000 clones, with 75% to 90% appearing a single time and 2.5% to 3% taken by the ten largest. Sequences were derived from peripheral blood, sampled on day 0 of MenACWY control vaccination. The receptors here all came from an adult in good health.

The chain combines TRBV9 with TRBJ2-1; D is perhaps TRBD2 (6 bases). V shed 4 bases and J shed 2 bases, with 10 bases lying between them. The CDR3 is made up of 14 amino acids. CDR1 SGDLS and CDR2 YYNGEE come from the germline V gene. The CDR3 sequence is CASSPGTAYNEQFF. In DNA, the CDR3 is TGTGCCAGCAGCCCGGGGACTGCCTACAATGAGCAGTTCTTC.

This clone was seen a single time. V is TRBV28 and J is TRBJ2-5, with 8 nucleotides matching TRBD1. CDR3 length equals 15 residues. The J segment lost 0 bases and the V segment lost 2 bases, leaving 2 bases of the junction unmatched. CDR1 is MDHEN and CDR2 is SYDVKM in the germline V gene. As DNA, the CDR3 is TGTGCCAGCAGTTTAAACAGGGGGTACCAAGAGACCCAGTACTTC. Translated, it gives CASSLNRGYQETQYF.

The V gene is TRBV2, the J gene TRBJ2-6; D is unresolved. The CDR3 contains 15 residues. Germline CDR1 reads SNHLY; CDR2 reads FYNNEI. V was shortened by 8 bases and J by 1 base, with 12 bases between the two germline ends. The CDR3: CASGRSQSGANVLTF. For the CDR3, the DNA is TGTGCCAGCGGTCGCAGCCAATCTGGGGCCAACGTCCTGACTTTC.

The J gene is TRBJ2-5, the V gene TRBV19; TRBD1 is a possible D gene (6 bases). Trimming took 1 base from V and 3 from J, leaving 21 bases between them. Per the germline V gene, CDR1 is LNHDA and CDR2 is SQIVND (reference sequence). The CDR3 runs 18 residues. CDR3 in DNA: TGTGCCAGTAGTATAGTCGCCCCTACAGGGAGTATTAAAGAGACCCAGTACTTC. Protein sequence: CASSIVAPTGSIKETQYF.

The chain recombines TRBV5-6 with TRBJ1-1; D unclear. Trimming took off 3 bases at V and 7 bases at J, with 7 bases between the two ends. The V gene's germline CDR1 is SGHDT and CDR2 YYEEEE. CDR3 size: 11 residues. CDR3 DNA: TGTGCCAGCAGCTCGGCAGATGAAGCTTTCTTT. Amino acids: CASSSADEAFF.

The chain recombines TRBV9 with TRBJ2-1; D might be TRBD2 (5 bases). Per germline, CDR1 SGDLS and CDR2 YYNGEE. The CDR3 is 15 residues long. V lost 4 bases and J lost 2, with 13 bases in between. The CDR3 nucleotides read TGTGCCAGCAGCCCGGACTCCCCCACCTACAATGAGCAGTTCTTC. Amino acid sequence: CASSPDSPTYNEQFF.

V gene TRBV10-3 combines with J gene TRBJ2-1; TRBD2 aligns across 12 bases. V shed 2 bases and J 7 bases; nucleotides not matched to a gene: 3. This CDR3 contains 15 residues. The germline CDR1 and CDR2 sequences are ENHRY and SYGVKD. CDR3 sequence (DNA): TGTGCCATCAGTGAGGAACTAGCGGGAGGAAATGAGCAGTTCTTC. This gives the protein CAISEELAGGNEQFF.

The chain has TRBV27 and TRBJ2-1, with TRBD1 matching 8 bases. The CDR3 runs 15 residues. Trimming at V came to 5 bases and at J to 5 bases, leaving 8 bases not matched to a gene. CDR1 and CDR2 (germline): MNHEY, SMNVEV (reference sequence). This chain's CDR3 is CASSPISTGDNEQFF. The CDR3 DNA reads as TGTGCCAGCAGTCCCATCTCGACAGGGGACAATGAGCAGTTCTTC.

The genes are TRBV5-4 and TRBJ2-3, with D uncertain. The germline V and J ends were trimmed by 2 bases and 0 bases, with 10 bases remaining between them. CDR1 is SGHNT, CDR2 YYREEE, per germline (reference sequence). The CDR3 loop spans 15 amino acids. DNA of the CDR3: TGTGCCAGCAGCTTTGGCGGTTCTAGCACAGATACGCAGTATTTT. The encoded protein is CASSFGGSSTDTQYF.

CDR3 amino acids: CASSTTGTNEKLFF. CDR3 nucleotides: TGTGCCAGTAGTACAACAGGGACTAATGAAAAACTGTTTTTT. This sequence joins TRBV19 and TRBJ1-4; the D gene is possibly TRBD1 (6 bases). The length of the CDR3 is 14 residues. Per germline, CDR1 LNHDA and CDR2 SQIVND (reference sequence). Trimming pared 4 bases from V and 2 bases from J, leaving 8 bases between.

The V gene is TRBV6-6, the J gene TRBJ1-2; perhaps TRBD1 as D (5 bases). This CDR3 is built from 14 residues. Trimming left V 7 bases short and J 7 bases short, with 19 bases between. From germline, CDR1 is MNHNY and CDR2 SVGAGI (reference sequence). CDR3 protein: CASNLFEPGGGYTF. CDR3 sequence (DNA): TGTGCCAGCAACCTATTCGAGCCGGGGGGTGGCTACACCTTC.

The gene calls are TRBV27 and TRBJ2-1; D unresolved. Germline V gene sequence: CDR1 MNHEY, CDR2 SMNVEV (reference sequence). This CDR3 is built from 12 residues. The V gene lost 0 bases and the J gene lost 9 bases, with 6 bases spanning the gap. The CDR3 DNA sequence: TGTGCCAGCAGTTTATCTCCTGGTGAGCAGTTCTTC. As protein: CASSLSPGEQFF.

For the CDR3, the DNA is TGTGCCAGCAGTGCGGGAGGGGATTACGAGCAGTACTTC. It encodes CASSAGGDYEQYF. The V call is TRBV28, the J call TRBJ2-7; 9 bases are shared with TRBD2. J was trimmed by 4 bases and V by 5 bases; bases with no gene match: 3. Germline-derived CDR1 and CDR2 are MDHEN and SYDVKM. This CDR3 contains 13 residues.

The genes are TRBV14 and TRBJ2-5, with D perhaps matching TRBD2 (6 bases). V lost 0 bases and J 7 bases, leaving 18 bases between the germline ends. CDR3 length equals 16 residues. CDR1 and CDR2 from the germline V gene are SGHDN and FVKESK. The CDR3 spells CASSQERRDHGGTQYF. DNA of the CDR3: TGTGCCAGCAGCCAAGAACGGCGGGACCACGGTGGGACCCAGTACTTC.

The rearrangement joins TRBV5-1 to TRBJ1-6; D is uncertain. This CDR3 region has 13 residues. V dropped 4 bases and J dropped 10 bases, with 12 bases sitting between them. Germline V gene sequence: CDR1 SGHRS, CDR2 YFSETQ. The DNA for the CDR3 is TGCGCCAGCAGCATCAACGGGGTCTCACCCCTCCACTTT. Translated, it gives CASSINGVSPLHF.

This chain joins TRBV7-2 and TRBJ2-2; D unclear. Germline values: CDR1 SGHTA, CDR2 FQGNSA. Trimming removed 1 base at V and 4 bases at J, with 7 bases between. The CDR3 is made up of 14 amino acids. CDR3: CASSLGFGTGELFF. In DNA, the CDR3 is TGTGCCAGCAGCTTAGGCTTTGGCACCGGGGAGCTGTTTTTT.